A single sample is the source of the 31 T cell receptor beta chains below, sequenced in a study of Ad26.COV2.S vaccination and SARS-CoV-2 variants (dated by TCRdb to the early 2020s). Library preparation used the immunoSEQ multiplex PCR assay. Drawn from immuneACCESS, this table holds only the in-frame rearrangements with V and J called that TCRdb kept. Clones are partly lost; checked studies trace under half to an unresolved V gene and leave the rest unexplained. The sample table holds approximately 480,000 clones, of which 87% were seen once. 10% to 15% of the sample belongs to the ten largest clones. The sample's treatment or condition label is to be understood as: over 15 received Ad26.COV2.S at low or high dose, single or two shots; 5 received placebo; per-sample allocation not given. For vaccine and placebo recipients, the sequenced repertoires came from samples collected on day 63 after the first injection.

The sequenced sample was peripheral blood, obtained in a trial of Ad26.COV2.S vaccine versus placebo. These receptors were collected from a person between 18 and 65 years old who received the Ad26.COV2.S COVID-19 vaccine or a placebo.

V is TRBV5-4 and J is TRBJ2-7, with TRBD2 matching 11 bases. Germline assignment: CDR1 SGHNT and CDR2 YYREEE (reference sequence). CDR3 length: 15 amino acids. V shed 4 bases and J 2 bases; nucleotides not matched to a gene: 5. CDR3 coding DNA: TGTGCCAGCAGCCCGGGACTAGCGGATACCTACGAGCAGTACTTC. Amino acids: CASSPGLADTYEQYF.

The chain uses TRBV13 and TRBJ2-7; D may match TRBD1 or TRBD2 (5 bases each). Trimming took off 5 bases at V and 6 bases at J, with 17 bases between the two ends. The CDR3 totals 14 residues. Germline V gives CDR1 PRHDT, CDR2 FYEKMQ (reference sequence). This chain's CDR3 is CASSDGEGLGEQYF. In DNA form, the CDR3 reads TGTGCCAGCAGCGACGGAGAGGGGCTCGGCGAGCAGTACTTC.

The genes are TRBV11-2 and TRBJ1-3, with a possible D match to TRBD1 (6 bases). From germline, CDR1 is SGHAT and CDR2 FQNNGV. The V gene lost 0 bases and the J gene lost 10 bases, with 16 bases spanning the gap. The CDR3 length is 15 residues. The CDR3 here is CASSLDGGRGQTIYF. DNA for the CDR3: TGTGCCAGCAGCTTAGATGGTGGTCGAGGACAGACCATATATTTT. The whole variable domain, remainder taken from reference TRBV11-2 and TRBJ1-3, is EAGVAQSPRYKIIEKRQSVAFWCNPISGHATLYWYQQILGQGPKLLIQFQNNGVVDDSQLPKDRFSAERLKGVDSTLKIQPAKLEDSAVYLCASSLDGGRGQTIYFGEGSWLTVV.

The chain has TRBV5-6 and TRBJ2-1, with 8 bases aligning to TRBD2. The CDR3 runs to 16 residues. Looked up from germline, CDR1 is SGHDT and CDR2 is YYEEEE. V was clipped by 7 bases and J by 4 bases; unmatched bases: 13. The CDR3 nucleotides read TGTGCCAGCGGCGAACTTGGCGGGGGGAAATACAATGAGCAGTTCTTC. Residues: CASGELGGGKYNEQFF. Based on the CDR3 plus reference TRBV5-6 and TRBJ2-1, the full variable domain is DAGVTQSPTHLIKTRGQQVTLRCSPKSGHDTVSWYQQALGQGPQFIFQYYEEEERQRGNFPDRFSGHQFPNYSSELNVNALLLGDSALYLCASGELGGGKYNEQFFGPGTRLTVL.

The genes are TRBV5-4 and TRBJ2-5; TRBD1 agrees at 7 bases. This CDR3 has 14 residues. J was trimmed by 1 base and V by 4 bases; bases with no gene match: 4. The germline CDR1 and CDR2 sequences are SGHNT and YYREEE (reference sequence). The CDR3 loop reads CASSGDSVQETQYF. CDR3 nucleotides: TGTGCCAGCAGCGGGGACAGCGTCCAAGAGACCCAGTACTTC. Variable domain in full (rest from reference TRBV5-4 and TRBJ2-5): ETGVTQSPTHLIKTRGQQVTLRCSSQSGHNTVSWYQQALGQGPQFIFQYYREEENGRGNFPPRFSGLQFPNYSSELNVNALELDDSALYLCASSGDSVQETQYFGPGTRLLVL.

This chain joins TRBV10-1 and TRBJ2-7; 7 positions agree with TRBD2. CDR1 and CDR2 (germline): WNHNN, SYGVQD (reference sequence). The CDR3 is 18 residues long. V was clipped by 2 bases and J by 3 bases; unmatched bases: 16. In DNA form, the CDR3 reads TGCGCCAGCAGTGAGACTGTGCAGGGTTGGCGGGAGCGCTACGAGCAGTACTTC. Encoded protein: CASSETVQGWRERYEQYF.

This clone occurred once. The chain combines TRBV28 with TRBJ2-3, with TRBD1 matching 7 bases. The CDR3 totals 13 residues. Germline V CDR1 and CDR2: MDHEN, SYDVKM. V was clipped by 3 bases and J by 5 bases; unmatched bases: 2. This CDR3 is CASSLTGRDTQYF. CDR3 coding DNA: TGTGCCAGCAGTTTGACAGGGAGAGATACGCAGTATTTT.

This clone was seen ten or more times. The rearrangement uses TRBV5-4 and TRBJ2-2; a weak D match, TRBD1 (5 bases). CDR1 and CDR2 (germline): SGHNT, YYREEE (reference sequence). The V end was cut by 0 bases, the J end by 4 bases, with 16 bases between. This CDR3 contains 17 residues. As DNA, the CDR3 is TGTGCCAGCAGCTTGGCGGTGGGGCAGGGAAGCACCGGGGAGCTGTTTTTT. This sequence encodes CASSLAVGQGSTGELFF.

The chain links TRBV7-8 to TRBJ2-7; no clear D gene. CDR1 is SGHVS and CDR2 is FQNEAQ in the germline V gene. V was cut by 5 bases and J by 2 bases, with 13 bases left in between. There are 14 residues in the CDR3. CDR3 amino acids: CASSPLRAPYEQYF. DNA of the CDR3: TGTGCCAGCAGCCCCCTACGGGCCCCCTACGAGCAGTACTTC.

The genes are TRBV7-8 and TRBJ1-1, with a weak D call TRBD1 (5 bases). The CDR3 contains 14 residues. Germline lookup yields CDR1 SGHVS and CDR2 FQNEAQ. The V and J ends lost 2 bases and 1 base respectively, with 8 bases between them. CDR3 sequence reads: CASSLIGGNTEAFF. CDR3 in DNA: TGTGCCAGCAGCTTAATCGGGGGGAACACTGAAGCTTTCTTT.

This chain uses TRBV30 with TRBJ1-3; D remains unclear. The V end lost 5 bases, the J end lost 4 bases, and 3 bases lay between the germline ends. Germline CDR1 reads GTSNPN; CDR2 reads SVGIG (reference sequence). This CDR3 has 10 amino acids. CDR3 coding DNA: TGTGCCTGGGGGGGAAACACCATATATTTT. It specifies CAWGGNTIYF.

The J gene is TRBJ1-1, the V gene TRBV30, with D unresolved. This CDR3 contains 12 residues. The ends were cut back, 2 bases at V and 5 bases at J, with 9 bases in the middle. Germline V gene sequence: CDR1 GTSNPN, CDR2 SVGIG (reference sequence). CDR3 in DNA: TGTGCCTGGAGTCACGGAGGGACTGAAGCTTTCTTT. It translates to CAWSHGGTEAFF.

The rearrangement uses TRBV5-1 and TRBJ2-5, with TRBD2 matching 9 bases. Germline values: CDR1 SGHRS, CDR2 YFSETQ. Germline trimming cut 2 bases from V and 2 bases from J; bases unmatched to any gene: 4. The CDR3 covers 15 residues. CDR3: CASSLAGGSQETQYF. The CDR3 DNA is TGCGCCAGCAGCTTAGCGGGAGGATCTCAAGAGACCCAGTACTTC.

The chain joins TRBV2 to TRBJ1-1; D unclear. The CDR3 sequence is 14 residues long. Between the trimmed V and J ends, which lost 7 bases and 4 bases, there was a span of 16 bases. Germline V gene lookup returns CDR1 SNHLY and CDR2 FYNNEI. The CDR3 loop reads CASTSRTAATEAFF. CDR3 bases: TGTGCCAGCACGTCCCGGACCGCGGCCACTGAAGCTTTCTTT.

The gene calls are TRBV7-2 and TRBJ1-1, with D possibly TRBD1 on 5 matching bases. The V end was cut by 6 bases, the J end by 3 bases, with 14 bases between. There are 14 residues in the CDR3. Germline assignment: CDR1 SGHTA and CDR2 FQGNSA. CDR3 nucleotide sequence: TGTGCCAGCAGACCAGGGTATGGTGACACTGAAGCTTTCTTT. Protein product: CASRPGYGDTEAFF.

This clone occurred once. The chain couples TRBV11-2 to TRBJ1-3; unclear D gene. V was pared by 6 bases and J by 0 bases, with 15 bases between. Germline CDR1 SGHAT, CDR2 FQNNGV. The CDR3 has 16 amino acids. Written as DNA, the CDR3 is TGTGCCAGCAGTCGAACGGCAGTGAGCTCTGGAAACACCATATATTTT. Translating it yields CASSRTAVSSGNTIYF.

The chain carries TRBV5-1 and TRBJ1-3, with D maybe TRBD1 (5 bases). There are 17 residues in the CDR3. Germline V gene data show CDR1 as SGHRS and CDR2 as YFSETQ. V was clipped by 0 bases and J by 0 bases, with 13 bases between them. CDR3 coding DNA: TGCGCCAGCAGCTTGGTGGTCCAGGGCGGCTCTGGAAACACCATATATTTT. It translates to CASSLVVQGGSGNTIYF.

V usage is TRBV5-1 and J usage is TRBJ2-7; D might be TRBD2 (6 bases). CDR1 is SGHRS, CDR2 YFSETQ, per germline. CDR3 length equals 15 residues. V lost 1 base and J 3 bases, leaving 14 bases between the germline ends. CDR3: CASSLSGGLIYEQYF. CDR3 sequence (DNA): TGCGCCAGCAGCTTGTCAGGAGGACTAATCTACGAGCAGTACTTC. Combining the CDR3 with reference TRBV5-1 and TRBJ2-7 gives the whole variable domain KAGVTQTPRYLIKTRGQQVTLSCSPISGHRSVSWYQQTPGQGLQFLFEYFSETQRNKGNFPGRFSGRQFSNSRSEMNVSTLELGDSALYLCASSLSGGLIYEQYFGPGTRLTVT.

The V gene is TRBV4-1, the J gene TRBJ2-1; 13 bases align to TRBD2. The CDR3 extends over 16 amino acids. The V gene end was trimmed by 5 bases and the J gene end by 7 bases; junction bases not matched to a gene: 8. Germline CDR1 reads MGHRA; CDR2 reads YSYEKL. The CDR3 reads CASSARGTSGINEQFF. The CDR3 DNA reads TGCGCCAGCAGCGCTAGGGGGACTAGCGGGATAAATGAGCAGTTCTTC.

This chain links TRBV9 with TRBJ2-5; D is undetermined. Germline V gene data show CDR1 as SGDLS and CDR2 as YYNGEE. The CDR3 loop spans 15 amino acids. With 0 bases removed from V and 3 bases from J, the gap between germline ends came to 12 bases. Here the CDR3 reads CASSVVGDAKETQYF. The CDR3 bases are TGTGCCAGCAGCGTAGTTGGTGACGCTAAAGAGACCCAGTACTTC.

The CDR3 DNA reads TGTGCCAGCAGCACACGCACAGATACGCAGTATTTT. The encoded protein is CASSTRTDTQYF. The chain uses TRBV7-2 and TRBJ2-3; no clear D gene. The CDR3 is 12 residues long. Germline assignment: CDR1 SGHTA and CDR2 FQGNSA. V lost 5 bases and J 1 base, leaving 4 bases between the germline ends.

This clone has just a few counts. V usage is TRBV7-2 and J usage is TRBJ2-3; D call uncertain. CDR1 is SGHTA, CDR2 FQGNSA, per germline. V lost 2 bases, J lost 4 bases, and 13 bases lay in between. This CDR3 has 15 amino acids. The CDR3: CASSLSGFDSDTQYF. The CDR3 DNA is TGTGCCAGCAGCTTATCCGGGTTTGATTCAGATACGCAGTATTTT.

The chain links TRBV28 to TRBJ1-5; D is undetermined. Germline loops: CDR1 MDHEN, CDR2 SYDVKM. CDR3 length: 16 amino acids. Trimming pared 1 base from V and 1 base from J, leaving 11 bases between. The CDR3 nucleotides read TGTGCCAGCAGTTTATTCGGGAGCCGAAGCAATCAGCCCCAGCATTTT. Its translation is CASSLFGSRSNQPQHF.

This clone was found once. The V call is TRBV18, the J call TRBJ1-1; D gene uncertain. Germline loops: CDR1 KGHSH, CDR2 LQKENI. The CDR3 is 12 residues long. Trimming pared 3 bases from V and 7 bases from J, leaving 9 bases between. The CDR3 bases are TGTGCCAGCTCACCGCCGACTGGTGAAGCTTTCTTT. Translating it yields CASSPPTGEAFF.

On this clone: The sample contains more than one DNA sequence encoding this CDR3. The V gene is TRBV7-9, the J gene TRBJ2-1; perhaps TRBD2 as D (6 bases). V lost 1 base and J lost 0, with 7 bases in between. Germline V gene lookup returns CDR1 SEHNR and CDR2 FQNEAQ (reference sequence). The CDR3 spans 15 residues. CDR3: CASSLDGGSYNEQFF. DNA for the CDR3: TGTGCCAGCAGCTTAGACGGGGGCTCCTACAATGAGCAGTTCTTC.

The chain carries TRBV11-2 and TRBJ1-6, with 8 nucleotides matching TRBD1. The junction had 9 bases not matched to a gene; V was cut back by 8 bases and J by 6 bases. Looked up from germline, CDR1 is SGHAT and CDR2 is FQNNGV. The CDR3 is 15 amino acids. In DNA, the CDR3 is TGTGCCAGCGTGGGGGCAGGGGGCGGTAATTCACCCCTCCACTTT. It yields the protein CASVGAGGGNSPLHF.

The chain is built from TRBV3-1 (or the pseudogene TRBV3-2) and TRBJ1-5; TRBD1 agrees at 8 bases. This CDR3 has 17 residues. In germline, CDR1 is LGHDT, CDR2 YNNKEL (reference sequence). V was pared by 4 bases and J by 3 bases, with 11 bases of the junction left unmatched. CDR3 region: CASSPAGGTGNNQPQHF. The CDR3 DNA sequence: TGTGCCAGCAGCCCCGCGGGCGGGACAGGTAACAATCAGCCCCAGCATTTT.

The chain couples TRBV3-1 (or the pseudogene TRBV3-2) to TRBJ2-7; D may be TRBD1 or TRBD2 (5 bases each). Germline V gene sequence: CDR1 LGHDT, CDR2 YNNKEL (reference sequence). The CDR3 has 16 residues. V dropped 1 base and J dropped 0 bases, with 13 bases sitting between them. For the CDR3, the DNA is TGTGCCAGCAGCCAAGCAGCGGTGGGGCTCTCCTACGAGCAGTACTTC. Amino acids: CASSQAAVGLSYEQYF.

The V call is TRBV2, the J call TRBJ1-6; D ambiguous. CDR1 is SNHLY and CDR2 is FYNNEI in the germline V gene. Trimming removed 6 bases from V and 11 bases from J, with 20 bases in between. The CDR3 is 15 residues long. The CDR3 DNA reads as TGTGCCAGCAGCGTGGGTAGTGTGGGGTCGGCACCCCTCCACTTT. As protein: CASSVGSVGSAPLHF. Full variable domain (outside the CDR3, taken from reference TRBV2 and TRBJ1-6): EPEVTQTPSHQVTQMGQEVILRCVPISNHLYFYWYRQILGQKVEFLVSFYNNEISEKSEIFDDQFSVERPDGSNFTLKIRSTKLEDSAMYFCASSVGSVGSAPLHFGNGTRLTVT.

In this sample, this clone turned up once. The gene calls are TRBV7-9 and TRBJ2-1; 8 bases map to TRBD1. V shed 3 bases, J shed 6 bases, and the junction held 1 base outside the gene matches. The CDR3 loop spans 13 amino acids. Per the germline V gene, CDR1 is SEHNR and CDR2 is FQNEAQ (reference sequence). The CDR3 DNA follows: TGTGCCAGCAGCTTTGGACAGGGCAATGAGCAGTTCTTC. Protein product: CASSFGQGNEQFF.

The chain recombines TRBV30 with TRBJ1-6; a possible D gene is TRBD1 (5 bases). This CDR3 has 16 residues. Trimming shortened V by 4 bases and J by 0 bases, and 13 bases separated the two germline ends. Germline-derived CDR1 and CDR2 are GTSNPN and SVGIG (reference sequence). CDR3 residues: CAWTAGASSYNSPLHF. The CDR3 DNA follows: TGTGCCTGGACCGCCGGGGCGAGCTCCTATAATTCACCCCTCCACTTT.